One sample yielded the 25 T cell receptor beta chains listed below, sequenced in a study of shared clonotypes between healthy human individuals. Produced via immunoSEQ multiplex PCR; TCRdb's table is partial and in-frame only. The sample shows hundreds of thousands of clones, about 85% of them seen only once. The sequenced sample consisted of PBMCs. The receptor source for this set is a woman in her thirties or forties in good health. Some clones in this sample may be carry-over from other donors' samples.

This clone was found a few times. The chain recombines TRBV28 with TRBJ2-2, with D maybe TRBD2 (6 bases). The V end was cut by 5 bases, the J end by 5 bases, with 15 bases between. The germline V gene encodes CDR1 MDHEN and CDR2 SYDVKM. The CDR3 runs 15 residues. In DNA, the CDR3 is TGTGCCAGCAGTGGGGGGATACACTCAACCGGGGAGCTGTTTTTT. Protein: CASSGGIHSTGELFF.

V is TRBV6-1 and J is TRBJ1-5, with TRBD1 as a possible D gene (5 bases). V was trimmed by 4 bases and J by 0 bases, leaving 7 bases between them. Germline values: CDR1 MNHNS, CDR2 SASEGT. The length of the CDR3 is 14 residues. The CDR3: CASSGDHSNQPQHF. CDR3 nucleotide sequence: TGTGCCAGCAGTGGGGACCATAGCAATCAGCCCCAGCATTTT.

V and J are TRBV7-2 and TRBJ2-1, with 10 bases lining up with TRBD2. The CDR3 runs to 15 residues. Germline V gives CDR1 SGHTA, CDR2 FQGNSA. Losses at the gene ends were 4 bases for V and 4 bases for J; bases not matched to a gene: 4. The CDR3 coding sequence is TGTGCCAGCAGCTCCGGGACTAGCGCTTACAATGAGCAGTTCTTC. It yields the protein CASSSGTSAYNEQFF.

This clone occurred once. The chain has TRBV5-8 and TRBJ1-1; TRBD1 agrees at 9 bases. The J segment lost 2 bases and the V segment lost 4 bases, leaving 6 bases of the junction unmatched. This CDR3 spans 15 amino acids. Per germline, CDR1 SGHTS and CDR2 YDEGEE. Here the CDR3 DNA reads TGTGCCAGCAGCGATCCGGGACAGGGAAACACTGAAGCTTTCTTT. This encodes CASSDPGQGNTEAFF.

The chain is built from TRBV5-4 and TRBJ1-6; TRBD1 agrees at 8 bases. CDR1 SGHNT and CDR2 YYREEE come from the germline V gene (reference sequence). The ends lost 3 bases at V and 5 bases at J; junction bases unmatched: 7. CDR3 length: 16 amino acids. The CDR3 protein is CASSYPGQDHNSPLHF. CDR3 coding DNA: TGTGCCAGCAGCTATCCGGGACAGGACCATAATTCACCCCTCCACTTT.

The CDR3 bases are TGTGCCAGCAGCGGAGACCGGGACAGGTCCTACGAGCAGTACTTC. Amino acid sequence: CASSGDRDRSYEQYF. This chain connects TRBV21-1 to TRBJ2-7; TRBD1, the table's D call, lacks a check against the DNA. TRBV21-1 is reported as a pseudogene. The CDR3 runs 15 residues.

This clone occurred many times. The rearrangement uses TRBV5-4 and TRBJ2-3; no clear D gene. The germline V and J ends were trimmed by 4 bases and 3 bases, with 12 bases remaining between them. The CDR3 length is 14 residues. Germline V gene data show CDR1 as SGHNT and CDR2 as YYREEE (reference sequence). Here the CDR3 reads CASSEEWSTDTQYF. CDR3 nucleotides: TGTGCCAGCAGCGAAGAGTGGTCGACAGATACGCAGTATTTT.

The V call is TRBV4-1, the J call TRBJ2-3, with TRBD2 matching 7 bases. Germline assignment: CDR1 MGHRA and CDR2 YSYEKL. The CDR3 is 15 amino acids. Unmatched junction bases numbered 5, after V lost 5 bases and J lost 0 bases. The CDR3 DNA is TGCGCCAGCAGCTTTAGCGGGCCTAGCACAGATACGCAGTATTTT. It specifies CASSFSGPSTDTQYF.

The chain has TRBV4-3 and TRBJ1-5; D remains ambiguous. Trimming took 4 bases from V and 1 from J, leaving 11 bases between them. Per germline, CDR1 LGHNA and CDR2 YSLEER. The CDR3 has 15 amino acids. The CDR3: CASSPDPTSNQPQHF. The DNA of the CDR3 is TGCGCCAGCAGCCCCGACCCCACGAGCAATCAGCCCCAGCATTTT.

The V call is TRBV10-3, the J call TRBJ2-5, with D perhaps given as TRBD1 or TRBD2 (5 bases each). Germline V gene sequence: CDR1 ENHRY, CDR2 SYGVKD. The CDR3 is 14 residues long. V lost 5 bases, J lost 1 base, and 11 bases lay in between. The CDR3 DNA reads TGTGCCATCAGTCCACATGGGGGCCAAGAGACCCAGTACTTC. Translation: CAISPHGGQETQYF.

V usage is TRBV2 and J usage is TRBJ2-1; TRBD2 aligns across 9 bases. The CDR3 length is 15 residues. J lost 8 bases, V lost 7 bases, and 12 bases had no gene match. The germline CDR1 and CDR2 sequences are SNHLY and FYNNEI. The DNA for the CDR3 is TGTGCCAGCAATGGACTAAGCGGGAGGTTCGATGAGCAGTTCTTC. Translating it yields CASNGLSGRFDEQFF.

In its sample, this clone was seen many times. The V and J genes are TRBV5-6 and TRBJ2-4; no clear D gene. The germline V gene has CDR1 SGHDT and CDR2 YYEEEE. V dropped 0 bases and J dropped 0 bases, with 4 bases sitting between them. The CDR3 runs 14 residues. The CDR3 coding sequence is TGTGCCAGCAGCTTGGTTGTAGCCAAAAACATTCAGTACTTC. It yields the protein CASSLVVAKNIQYF.

The V and J genes are TRBV4-1 and TRBJ2-7; the D gene is possibly TRBD1 (5 bases). CDR1 and CDR2 from the germline V gene are MGHRA and YSYEKL. The V end lost 0 bases, the J end lost 3 bases, and 12 bases lay between the germline ends. This CDR3 contains 15 residues. The CDR3 nucleotides read TGCGCCAGCAGCCAAGAACCAGGGATTGTCTACGAGCAGTACTTC. Translation gives CASSQEPGIVYEQYF.

The rearrangement uses TRBV30 and TRBJ1-6, with 7 nucleotides matching TRBD1. This CDR3 spans 14 amino acids. Germline trimming cut 3 bases from V and 7 bases from J; bases unmatched to any gene: 6. From germline, CDR1 is GTSNPN and CDR2 SVGIG (reference sequence). CDR3 nucleotide sequence: TGTGCCTGGAGGCACCGACAGGGAAATTCACCCCTCCACTTT. This codes for CAWRHRQGNSPLHF.

A word on this clone: The same CDR3 arises from other DNA sequences in this sample as well. V and J are TRBV5-1 and TRBJ2-1; D is uncertain. The germline V gene has CDR1 SGHRS and CDR2 YFSETQ. The CDR3 totals 14 residues. V shed 6 bases and J shed 0 bases, with 10 bases lying between them. DNA of the CDR3: TGCGCCAGCACCTCCGAAAGCTCCTACAATGAGCAGTTCTTC. This sequence encodes CASTSESSYNEQFF.

The chain employs TRBV4-2 and TRBJ2-7; weak D call: TRBD2 (5 bases). Trimming stripped 2 bases from V and 4 bases from J, with 12 bases between. Germline V CDR1 and CDR2: LGHNA, YNFKEQ. The CDR3 is made up of 14 amino acids. The CDR3 DNA is TGTGCCAGCAGCCAATCCCTAGCTTCGTACGAGCAGTACTTC. Its translation: CASSQSLASYEQYF.

The chain links TRBV10-2 to TRBJ2-4, with 8 bases identical to TRBD2. V was clipped by 6 bases and J by 0 bases; unmatched bases: 1. CDR3 size: 14 residues. From germline, CDR1 is WSHSY and CDR2 SAAADI. CDR3 sequence reads: CASRAGGAKNIQYF. DNA for the CDR3: TGCGCCAGCAGGGCGGGGGGAGCCAAAAACATTCAGTACTTC.

The V and J genes are TRBV5-1 and TRBJ2-7; D is ambiguous. V was shortened by 3 bases and J by 6 bases, with 16 bases between the two germline ends. The length of the CDR3 is 14 residues. Germline CDR1 and CDR2: SGHRS and YFSETQ. The CDR3 DNA follows: TGCGCCAGCAGCTCGGCCCCCCCACGGCCCGAGCAGTACTTC. As protein: CASSSAPPRPEQYF.

The genes are TRBV19 and TRBJ1-2; 7 nucleotides align to TRBD1. This CDR3 region has 15 residues. The junction had 11 bases not matched to a gene; V was cut back by 5 bases and J by 5 bases. Germline assignment: CDR1 LNHDA and CDR2 SQIVND (reference sequence). CDR3 nucleotides: TGTGCCAGTAGTTTTCGACCGGGACAGAAATATGGCTACACCTTC. Translating it yields CASSFRPGQKYGYTF.

The table lists this clone with a few counts. The chain uses TRBV9 and TRBJ2-3, with TRBD1 identical over 7 bases. J was trimmed by 7 bases and V by 3 bases; bases with no gene match: 5. CDR1 and CDR2 (germline): SGDLS, YYNGEE. The CDR3 runs to 13 residues. CDR3 nucleotides: TGTGCCAGCAGCGCCAACAGGGGACATACGCAGTATTTT. Protein sequence: CASSANRGHTQYF.

This chain connects TRBV6-1 to TRBJ1-4, with D tentatively TRBD1 (5 bases). The V end was cut by 4 bases, the J end by 3 bases, with 15 bases between. CDR1 and CDR2 from the germline V gene are MNHNS and SASEGT. CDR3 length: 16 amino acids. CDR3 nucleotides: TGTGCCAGCAGTGTTGAAAAGGGGCTTGCTAATGAAAAACTGTTTTTT. Translation: CASSVEKGLANEKLFF.

The rearrangement links TRBV4-1 to TRBJ2-2, with a possible D match to TRBD2 (5 bases). Germline loops: CDR1 MGHRA, CDR2 YSYEKL. This CDR3 contains 12 residues. V was shortened by 4 bases and J by 7 bases, with 7 bases between the two germline ends. The CDR3 sequence is CASSPAGGELFF. CDR3 DNA: TGCGCCAGCAGCCCCGCGGGCGGGGAGCTGTTTTTT.

The V call is TRBV15, the J call TRBJ2-6; the D is unclear. Germline values: CDR1 LNHNV, CDR2 YYDKDF (reference sequence). Trimming shortened V by 0 bases and J by 0 bases, and 12 bases separated the two germline ends. This CDR3 region has 18 residues. The chain's CDR3 is CATSRDTGAVSGANVLTF. The CDR3 coding sequence is TGTGCCACCAGCAGAGATACCGGAGCTGTCTCTGGGGCCAACGTCCTGACTTTC.

This clone was found a few times. This chain joins TRBV7-8 and TRBJ2-7; TRBD2 matches 10 bases. The CDR3 spans 17 residues. Germline V gene lookup returns CDR1 SGHVS and CDR2 FQNEAQ. The V gene end was trimmed by 5 bases and the J gene end by 5 bases; junction bases not matched to a gene: 15. CDR3 sequence: CASSIELAGSGRDEQYF. The CDR3 nucleotides are TGTGCCAGCAGCATAGAACTAGCGGGGAGTGGGAGGGACGAGCAGTACTTC.

This clone is a singleton in its sample. This rearrangement joins TRBV7-2 to TRBJ1-1, with D hard to call. In germline, CDR1 is SGHTA, CDR2 FQGNSA. V lost 3 bases to trimming and J lost 3 bases, with 8 bases between them. The CDR3 spans 13 residues. The CDR3 is CASSLSRDTEAFF. The CDR3 region has the DNA TGTGCCAGCAGCTTGAGTAGGGACACTGAAGCTTTCTTT.